This is a list of T cell receptor beta chains from one sample in a study of early T cells in non-severe SARS-CoV-2 infection. TCRdb independently ran MiXCR on the 5' RACE reads; one entry per CDR3 protein. This repertoire shows 110,000 or so distinct CDR3 sequences, 12% found once; its top ten account for 3% to 3.5%. The sequencing input was whole blood. The receptors shown here come from an adult who was a healthcare worker with PCR-confirmed SARS-CoV-2 infection or an uninfected control (not recorded which). Both conserved end residues are part of each CDR3. A D gene is named only where the DNA matches it firmly. Not all rows give a size; the values are once, few, many and, for expanded clones, a class.

clone_size: .
v_call: TRBV20-1
d_call: .
j_call: TRBJ2-6
cdr3_aa: CSARDRSSGANVLTF
cdr3_nt: TGCAGTGCTAGAGATAGGAGCTCTGGGGCCAACGTCCTGACTTTC

clone_size: many
v_call: TRBV12-3/TRBV12-4
d_call: .
j_call: TRBJ2-4
cdr3_aa: CASSLNLAKNIQYF
cdr3_nt: TGTGCCAGCAGTTTGAATTTAGCCAAAAACATTCAGTACTTC

clone_size: few
v_call: TRBV6-4
d_call: .
j_call: TRBJ2-3
cdr3_aa: CASSAEWTDTQYF
cdr3_nt: TGTGCCAGCAGTGCGGAGTGGACAGATACGCAGTATTTT

clone_size: .
v_call: TRBV12-3/TRBV12-4
d_call: .
j_call: TRBJ2-7
cdr3_aa: CASSPGVAHEQYF
cdr3_nt: TGTGCCAGCAGCCCGGGGGTTGCCCACGAGCAGTACTTC

clone_size: many
v_call: TRBV10-1
d_call: TRBD1
j_call: TRBJ1-5
cdr3_aa: CASSLDRGNQPQHF
cdr3_nt: TGCGCCAGCAGTTTAGACAGGGGCAATCAGCCCCAGCATTTT

clone_size: many
v_call: TRBV5-4
d_call: .
j_call: TRBJ1-1
cdr3_aa: CASSFSLNTEAFF
cdr3_nt: TGTGCCAGCAGCTTCTCTTTGAACACTGAAGCTTTCTTT

clone_size: .
v_call: TRBV5-6
d_call: .
j_call: TRBJ1-1
cdr3_aa: CASSGTGRFSRAFF
cdr3_nt: TGTGCCAGCAGCGGGACTGGACGGTTCTCGAGGGCTTTCTTT

clone_size: few
v_call: TRBV7-9
d_call: TRBD1
j_call: TRBJ2-5
cdr3_aa: CASSSGQGPGTQYF
cdr3_nt: TGTGCCAGCAGCTCGGGACAGGGTCCAGGGACCCAGTACTTC

clone_size: .
v_call: TRBV9
d_call: .
j_call: TRBJ2-7
cdr3_aa: CASSPSPGQPYEQYF
cdr3_nt: TGTGCCAGCAGCCCCTCCCCGGGACAACCCTACGAGCAGTACTTC

clone_size: few
v_call: TRBV6-5
d_call: .
j_call: TRBJ2-5
cdr3_aa: CASSYLGGGRETQYF
cdr3_nt: TGTGCCAGCAGTTACCTCGGGGGCGGACGAGAGACCCAGTACTTC

clone_size: .
v_call: TRBV10-3
d_call: TRBD2
j_call: TRBJ2-1
cdr3_aa: CAISEVGRLAGTNEQFF
cdr3_nt: TGTGCCATCAGTGAGGTTGGAAGGCTAGCGGGAACGAATGAGCAGTTCTTC

clone_size: .
v_call: TRBV5-1
d_call: .
j_call: TRBJ1-5
cdr3_aa: CASADSLSGPQHF
cdr3_nt: TGCGCCAGCGCGGACAGTCTTTCGGGGCCCCAGCATTTT

clone_size: many
v_call: TRBV29-1
d_call: .
j_call: TRBJ1-2
cdr3_aa: CSVEDRGSMGYTF
cdr3_nt: TGCAGCGTTGAAGATAGGGGTTCCATGGGCTACACCTTC

clone_size: many
v_call: TRBV24-1
d_call: TRBD1
j_call: TRBJ2-7
cdr3_aa: CATSDSGQGFEQYF
cdr3_nt: TGTGCCACCAGTGATTCGGGACAGGGGTTCGAGCAGTACTTC

clone_size: .
v_call: TRBV20-1
d_call: TRBD1
j_call: TRBJ2-3
cdr3_aa: CSARATGAAQYF
cdr3_nt: TGCAGTGCTAGAGCGACAGGGGCAGCGCAGTATTTT

clone_size: .
v_call: TRBV12-3/TRBV12-4
d_call: .
j_call: TRBJ1-1
cdr3_aa: CASTRTGNTEAFF
cdr3_nt: TGTGCCAGCACCAGGACGGGGAACACTGAAGCTTTCTTT

clone_size: many
v_call: TRBV19
d_call: .
j_call: TRBJ2-2
cdr3_aa: CASSIDPGSTGELFF
cdr3_nt: TGTGCCAGTAGTATAGATCCAGGGTCCACCGGGGAGCTGTTTTTT

clone_size: many
v_call: TRBV20-1
d_call: .
j_call: TRBJ1-1
cdr3_aa: CSAGPNTEAFF
cdr3_nt: TGCAGTGCTGGGCCCAACACTGAAGCTTTCTTT

clone_size: many
v_call: TRBV20-1
d_call: TRBD2
j_call: TRBJ2-5
cdr3_aa: CSASGLAGDQETQYF
cdr3_nt: TGCAGTGCTAGTGGACTAGCGGGAGATCAAGAGACCCAGTACTTC

clone_size: few
v_call: TRBV12-3/TRBV12-4
d_call: TRBD1
j_call: TRBJ2-1
cdr3_aa: CASSRTGRAVNEQFF
cdr3_nt: TGTGCCAGCAGTCGGACAGGGAGAGCGGTCAATGAGCAGTTCTTC